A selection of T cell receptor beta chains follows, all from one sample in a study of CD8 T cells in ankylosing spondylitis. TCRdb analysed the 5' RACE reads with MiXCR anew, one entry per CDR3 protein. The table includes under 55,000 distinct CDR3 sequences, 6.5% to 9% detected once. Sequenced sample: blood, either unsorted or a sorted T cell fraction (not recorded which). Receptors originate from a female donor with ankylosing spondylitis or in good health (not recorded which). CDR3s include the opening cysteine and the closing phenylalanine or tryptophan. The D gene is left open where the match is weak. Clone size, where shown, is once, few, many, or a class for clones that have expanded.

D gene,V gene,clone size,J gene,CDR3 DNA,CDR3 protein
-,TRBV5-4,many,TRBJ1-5,TGTGCCAGCAGCTTGGAGGGAACTCAGCCCCAGCATTTT,CASSLEGTQPQHF
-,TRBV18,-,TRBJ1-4,TGTGCCAGCTCACCAATCAAAGGGCTTTCTGAAAAACTGTTTTTT,CASSPIKGLSEKLFF
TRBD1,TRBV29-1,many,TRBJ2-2,TGCAGCGTTATGGGACAGGGGAACACCGGGGAGCTGTTTTTT,CSVMGQGNTGELFF
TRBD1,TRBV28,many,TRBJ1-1,TGTGCCAGCAGTTTCGAAAAAGGGGGCGATACTGAAGCTTTCTTT,CASSFEKGGDTEAFF
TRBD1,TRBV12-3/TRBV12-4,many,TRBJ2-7,TGTGCCAGCAGGAGAGAGACAGGGGCTTCCGAGCAGTACTTC,CASRRETGASEQYF
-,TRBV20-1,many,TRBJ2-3,TGCAGTGCCCCCATGGCCTCTTCCACAGATACGCAGTATTTT,CSAPMASSTDTQYF
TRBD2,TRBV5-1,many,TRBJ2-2,TGCGCCAGCAGCTTGAGTTTTAGCGGGAACTTCCGGGGGCTGTTTTTT,CASSLSFSGNFRGLFF
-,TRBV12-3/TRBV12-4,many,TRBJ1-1,TGTGCCAGCAGTTTAGAGGCAGGGCTTGGTTCGTGGGACACTGAAGCTTTCTTT,CASSLEAGLGSWDTEAFF
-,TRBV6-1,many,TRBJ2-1,TGTGCCAGCAGTGAACAGGGGCCTCCCCATTACAATGAGCAGTTCTTC,CASSEQGPPHYNEQFF
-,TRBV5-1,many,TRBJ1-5,TGCGCCAGCAGCTTGGGACAGGAGAATCAGCCCCAGCATTTT,CASSLGQENQPQHF
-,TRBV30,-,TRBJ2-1,TGTGCCTGGACAGGGGGAGGCAGGACCTACAATGAGCAGTTCTTC,CAWTGGGRTYNEQFF
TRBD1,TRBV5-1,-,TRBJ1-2,TGCGCCAGCATGGGACAGGGGACGGATGGCTACACCTTC,CASMGQGTDGYTF
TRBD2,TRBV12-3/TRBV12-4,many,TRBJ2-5,TGTGCCAGCAGGGCTAGCGGGGGAGAGACCCAGTACTTC,CASRASGGETQYF
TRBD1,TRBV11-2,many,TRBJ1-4,TGTGCCAGCAGCTCTAGACAGGGTGAAAAACTGTTTTTT,CASSSRQGEKLFF
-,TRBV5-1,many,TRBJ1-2,TGCGCCAGCAGCTTGGACCTATTGGGCTACACCTTC,CASSLDLLGYTF
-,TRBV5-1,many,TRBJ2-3,TGCGCCAGCAGCAGCTCGACAGGTCGTGACACAGATACGCAGTATTTT,CASSSSTGRDTDTQYF
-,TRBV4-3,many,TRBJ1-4,TGCGCCAGCAGCCAAGCTTACCCAGCAACTAATGAAAAACTGTTTTTT,CASSQAYPATNEKLFF
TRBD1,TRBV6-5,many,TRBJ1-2,TGTGCCAGCAGTTATGGGACAGCTCCCTATGGCTACACCTTC,CASSYGTAPYGYTF
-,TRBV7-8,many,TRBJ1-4,TGTGCCAGCAGACAAGCGGGGAAATCTAATGAAAAACTGTTTTTT,CASRQAGKSNEKLFF
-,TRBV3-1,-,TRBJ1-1,TGTGCCTCCTGCCAAGAACGAGGGCGCGGGGCGAACACTGAAGCTTTCTTT,CASCQERGRGANTEAFF
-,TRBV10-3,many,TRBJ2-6,TGTGCCATCAGTGGGCTTGCAGGCTCTGGGGCCAACGTCCTGACTTTC,CAISGLAGSGANVLTF
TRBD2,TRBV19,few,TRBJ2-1,TGTGCCAGTAGTCTCCTTCCTAGCGGTCCCTACAATGAGCAGTTCTTC,CASSLLPSGPYNEQFF
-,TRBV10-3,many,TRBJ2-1,TGTGCCATCAGTGAGCCTAACAATGAGCAGTTCTTC,CAISEPNNEQFF
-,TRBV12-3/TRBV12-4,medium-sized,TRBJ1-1,TGTGCCAGCAGTTTAGCGCTAACGAGGACCGTGAACACTGAAGCTTTCTTT,CASSLALTRTVNTEAFF
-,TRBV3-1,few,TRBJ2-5,TGTGCCAGCAGCACCCTTGGGGAGACCCAGTACTTC,CASSTLGETQYF